The rows below give T cell receptor beta chains drawn from one sample of a study of blood T cell repertoires in COVID-19. The repertoire was sequenced with immunoSEQ multiplex PCR; TCRdb's copy has only in-frame clones and lacks some. Altogether about 260,000 clones are present, more than 75% being singletons, with the ten largest covering 2% to 3%. The sample comprised peripheral blood. These receptors came from a woman in her 50s with acute or convalescent COVID-19. The conserved cysteine and the conserved F or W are not part of the CDR3 here.

v_call cdr3_aa
TRBV5-1 ASSQQTTPGEQF
TRBV3-1/TRBV3-2 ASRERLTSGAWGTQY
TRBV9 ASSVEPGGGVTEAF
TRBV19 ASSIVASVTYEQY
TRBV5-1 ASSLSGEGTEAF
TRBV5-4 ASSLAGSRVNTEAF
TRBV5-1 ASISGTGRTEAF
TRBV19 ASRSQGGGNEKLF
TRBV25-1 ASRKTGLAEETQY
TRBV19 ASSITGRMETQY
TRBV29-1 SVGKGLADRSRTDTQY
TRBV2 AGTGQRSYNEQF
TRBV9 ASSTSTGTGWQTNEKLF
TRBV27 ASSPLVGLADNEQF
TRBV30 AWSVRWRTDTQY
TRBV14 ASSQLRNTEAF
TRBV5-1 ASSLEDSNYGYT
TRBV7-3 ASSLTRLNTEAF
TRBV6-5 ATRQERNTEAF
TRBV7-2 ASSPGISGRAYEQY
TRBV4-1 ASRRTSGSTDTQY
TRBV28 ASSLAQGGAGELF
TRBV7-2 ASSLGLAATYEQY
TRBV5-1 ASTWRLAPNNEQF
TRBV18 ASSPGAPAYGYT
TRBV7-9 ASSWPRDISTDTQY
TRBV28 ASSSSPTGNTEAF
TRBV28 ASSLTGGQGATTF
TRBV19 ASSRLTGGVYTEAF
TRBV5-1 ASSFESNTEAF
TRBV19 ASSGRGLAGYNEQF
TRBV27 ASRPGTGGTQPQH
TRBV29-1 SVEPTSGRGNEQF
TRBV5-1 ASSLTGGVYEQY
TRBV4-1 ASSQGSLGTGALYEQY
TRBV13 ASSSRTGGSLQF
TRBV27 ASSTGSAYEQY
TRBV6-5 ASSPDRDYGYT
TRBV19 ASSIYTASETQY
TRBV4-3 ASSPGLAGGADTQY
TRBV7-9 ASSLGVGQGNNQPQH
TRBV7-2 ASSALAGGPYEQY
TRBV5-4 ASSPRLAGGGETQY
TRBV27 ASSLAGTGHREEQF
TRBV21-1 ASSKPEVPYRGNSPLH
TRBV5-1 ASSLDRLYGYT
TRBV18 ASSPITPGQLAGGYNEQF
TRBV6-5 ASTTDNSGNTIY
TRBV5-1 ASSPEVYRSYNEQF
TRBV28 ASSSVNTEAF
TRBV5-6 ASSFPTGWNEQF
TRBV5-4 ASSLEDRVEQY
TRBV3-1/TRBV3-2 ASSQRGQSSYNSPLH